This T cell receptor beta chain was sequenced during a study of cytomegalovirus exposure and HLA in healthy donors. General observations from the study: Within an earlier analysis, most TCR beta V segments proved productive either about 90% or about 30% of the time.

In the case of this clone: The target antigen is unknown.

Trimming left V 5 bases short and J 6 bases short, with 14 bases between. The CDR3 has 13 residues. The germline V gene encodes CDR1 MDHEN and CDR2 SYDVKM. Researchers ran the PCR with 60 Vbeta and 13 Jbeta primers. The protocol was immunoSEQ multiplex PCR, while the TCRdb copy is restricted to in-frame clones and leaves out a portion. The sample includes some 170,000 clones, approximately 79% of them seen just once. The TCR comes from a man aged 35 to 55 in good health and CMV-seronegative. The chain carries TRBV28 and TRBJ2-7, with TRBD1 as a possible D gene (6 bases). The sample taken for sequencing was PBMCs. CDR3 loop: CASSTDRLGEQYF. The CDR3 DNA is TGTGCCAGCAGTACTGACAGGCTAGGCGAGCAGTACTTC.